This entry is about one T cell receptor (beta chain). The entry originates in a study of shared clonotypes between healthy human individuals. Partitioning of CD4+ cells yielded a CD45RA+ naive subset and a CD45RA-negative memory subset. The CDR3 has 15 amino acids. Germline CDR1 SGHRS, CDR2 YFSETQ. The V gene lost 0 bases and the J gene lost 1 base, with 10 bases spanning the gap. Clones were sequenced by immunoSEQ multiplex PCR, and TCRdb holds only the in-frame ones, with some missing. The sample yields 200,000 to 250,000 clones, about 65% seen once. This sequence joins TRBV5-1 and TRBJ2-5; D unresolved. The sequenced sample consisted of memory CD4+ T cells sorted from blood. Subset given: CD45RA-negative fraction. The sequence was collected from a man younger than 40 in good health. The DNA of the CDR3 is TGCGCCAGCAGCTTGGGCGACTGGGGCCAAGAGACCCAGTACTTC. It is translated as CASSLGDWGQETQYF.